The present TCR beta chain was sequenced within a study of breast tumors, draining lymph nodes, adjacent tissues. General observations from the study: Compared with basal-like, luminal-like tumors shared significantly more repertoire with nontumor tissue. Data only fit, rather than demonstrated, lymph node origin of most tumor T cells. Tumor repertoires ranked between lymph nodes and nontumor tissue in diversity, with V and J gene preferences.

CDR3 size: 15 residues. CDR1 and CDR2 from the germline V gene are LNHDA and SQIVND (reference sequence). V gave up 0 bases and J gave up 7 bases; unmatched junction bases: 7. There are many counts of this clonotype. What it binds is unknown. One entry per CDR3 protein results from TCRdb running MiXCR on the multiplex PCR reads. The table includes 290,000 or so distinct CDR3 sequences, over 25% detected once. The lymph nodes were axillary draining lymph nodes from breast cancer patients. The TCR comes from a female donor with breast cancer. Some clones in this sample may be carry-over from other donors' samples. The sequencing sample was made of axillary lymph node tissue. The rearrangement joins TRBV19 to TRBJ2-3, with 7 bases fitting TRBD2. Here the CDR3 DNA reads TGTGCCAGTAGTATAGATTCAAGGGACTACTATACGCAGTATTTT. It encodes CASSIDSRDYYTQYF.